These 22 T cell receptor beta chains originate from one sample sequenced in a study of blood T cell repertoires in COVID-19. Method: immunoSEQ multiplex PCR; TCRdb's copy keeps in-frame clones and lacks some. Of some 230,000 clones listed, about 86% are singletons. Sequencing was done on a sample of peripheral blood. Source of these receptors: a woman in her sixties or seventies with acute or convalescent COVID-19.

This chain uses TRBV28 with TRBJ1-1, with D maybe TRBD1 (6 bases). This CDR3 is 15 amino acids long. Trimming removed 1 base at V and 0 bases at J, with 9 bases between. Germline values: CDR1 MDHEN, CDR2 SYDVKM. DNA for the CDR3: TGTGCCAGCAGTTTATCCTGGACAGTGAACACTGAAGCTTTCTTT. Its protein product is CASSLSWTVNTEAFF.

V is TRBV2 and J is TRBJ1-4; weak D call: TRBD1 (6 bases). This CDR3 has 15 residues. The germline gives CDR1 SNHLY, CDR2 FYNNEI. V lost 7 bases and J 5 bases, leaving 17 bases between the germline ends. The CDR3 nucleotides are TGTGCCAGCAAATTAAGACAGGTTCTCAATGAAAAACTGTTTTTT. This translates into CASKLRQVLNEKLFF.

The chain employs TRBV2 and TRBJ1-4; 8 bases are a match to TRBD1. The CDR3 has 13 residues. Germline-derived CDR1 and CDR2 are SNHLY and FYNNEI. J gave up 6 bases and V 7 bases, and 4 bases lay outside the gene matches. In DNA form, the CDR3 reads TGTGCCAGCATGGACAGGGTTGATGAAAAACTGTTTTTT. It encodes CASMDRVDEKLFF. The full variable domain, rest sourced from reference TRBV2 and TRBJ1-4, is EPEVTQTPSHQVTQMGQEVILRCVPISNHLYFYWYRQILGQKVEFLVSFYNNEISEKSEIFDDQFSVERPDGSNFTLKIRSTKLEDSAMYFCASMDRVDEKLFFGSGTQLSVL.

The rearrangement links TRBV6-1 to TRBJ1-1, with unresolved D. The CDR3 sequence is 14 residues long. Trimming shortened V by 2 bases and J by 3 bases, and 10 bases separated the two germline ends. Germline CDR1 MNHNS, CDR2 SASEGT. The CDR3 DNA is TGTGCCAGCAGTGAATGGGAGGGCTACACTGAAGCTTTCTTT. Its translation is CASSEWEGYTEAFF.

The chain carries TRBV7-2 and TRBJ1-1; D gene unclear. CDR1 and CDR2 from the germline V gene are SGHTA and FQGNSA. This CDR3 is 13 amino acids long. Trimming pared 4 bases from V and 0 bases from J, leaving 6 bases between. The DNA for the CDR3 is TGTGCCAGCAGCTCGCGATTGAACACTGAAGCTTTCTTT. This sequence encodes CASSSRLNTEAFF.

The chain is built from TRBV4-3 and TRBJ2-2; tentative D call: TRBD2 (6 bases). V was clipped by 0 bases and J by 5 bases, with 16 bases between them. Germline CDR1 is LGHNA and CDR2 is YSLEER. This CDR3 is 17 amino acids long. Written as DNA, the CDR3 is TGCGCCAGCAGCCAAGAAACTAGCATTGTGGGGACCGGGGAGCTGTTTTTT. Translated: CASSQETSIVGTGELFF.

The genes are TRBV2 and TRBJ1-6; 8 bases line up with TRBD1. CDR1 is SNHLY and CDR2 is FYNNEI in the germline V gene. Unmatched junction bases numbered 8, after V lost 6 bases and J lost 7 bases. CDR3 length: 15 amino acids. In DNA form, the CDR3 reads TGTGCCAGCAGCGGGCAGGGGGCGAGGAATTCACCCCTCCACTTT. It is translated as CASSGQGARNSPLHF. Variable domain in full (rest from reference TRBV2 and TRBJ1-6): EPEVTQTPSHQVTQMGQEVILRCVPISNHLYFYWYRQILGQKVEFLVSFYNNEISEKSEIFDDQFSVERPDGSNFTLKIRSTKLEDSAMYFCASSGQGARNSPLHFGNGTRLTVT.

The chain links TRBV6-6 to TRBJ2-7; D unresolved. V lost 6 bases, J lost 3 bases, and 9 bases lay in between. The V gene's germline CDR1 is MNHNY and CDR2 SVGAGI (reference sequence). The CDR3 length is 12 residues. The CDR3 here is CASSRVDYEQYF. CDR3 in DNA: TGTGCCAGCAGCCGCGTAGACTACGAGCAGTACTTC.

The rearrangement joins TRBV19 to TRBJ1-6; 7 nucleotides match TRBD1. The CDR3 has 18 residues. Trimming removed 2 bases from V and 4 bases from J; junction bases left unmatched: 11. The germline V gene encodes CDR1 LNHDA and CDR2 SQIVND (reference sequence). CDR3 sequence reads: CASSIRPRGTDYNSPLHF. The CDR3 bases are TGTGCCAGTAGTATAAGGCCTCGCGGGACAGATTATAATTCACCCCTCCACTTT.

The chain carries TRBV9 and TRBJ1-2; 9 bases fit TRBD1. Germline CDR1 and CDR2: SGDLS and YYNGEE. V dropped 3 bases and J dropped 4; count of bases not matched to a gene: 7. The CDR3 totals 15 residues. The CDR3 spells CASSEETGGIYGYTF. CDR3 nucleotide sequence: TGTGCCAGCAGCGAGGAAACAGGGGGCATCTATGGCTACACCTTC.

This clone was counted a single time. CDR3: CASSLTGRFTGELFF. The DNA of the CDR3 is TGTGCCAGCAGCTTAACAGGGCGATTCACCGGGGAGCTGTTTTTT. This chain uses TRBV7-6 with TRBJ2-2, with D tentatively TRBD1 (6 bases). Trimming took off 2 bases at V and 4 bases at J, with 11 bases between the two ends. This CDR3 contains 15 residues. CDR1 and CDR2 (germline): SGHVS, FNYEAQ.

Concerning this clone: This may come from a read error, since a much larger clone is one base off. Other nucleotide sequences in the sample specify the same CDR3. J is TRBJ2-7 and V is TRBV12-3 or TRBV12-4, with 7 bases fitting TRBD1. The junction had 4 bases not matched to a gene; V was cut back by 6 bases and J by 2 bases. This CDR3 region has 13 residues. CDR3 protein: CASSRDSPYEQYF. CDR3 sequence (DNA): TGTGCCAGCAGCCGGGACAGCCCCTACGAGCAGTACTTC.

For the CDR3, the DNA is TGTGCCAGCGAAGGGGGCGTTGAAGCTTTCTTT. Translated, it gives CASEGGVEAFF. The V call is TRBV6-5, the J call TRBJ1-1; 7 bases agree with TRBD1. The germline V gene has CDR1 MNHEY and CDR2 SVGAGI. This CDR3 is 11 amino acids long. J lost 7 bases, V lost 8 bases, and 4 bases had no gene match.

The V gene is TRBV7-9, the J gene TRBJ1-2; D unresolved. This CDR3 has 17 residues. CDR1 is SEHNR and CDR2 is FQNEAQ in the germline V gene (reference sequence). V lost 5 bases and J 2 bases, leaving 21 bases between the germline ends. This chain's CDR3 is CASSQSEATSLNYGYTF. Written as DNA, the CDR3 is TGTGCCAGCAGCCAATCTGAGGCAACAAGTCTAAACTATGGCTACACCTTC.

The chain links TRBV5-1 to TRBJ1-1; D may be TRBD1 (6 bases). Germline loops: CDR1 SGHRS, CDR2 YFSETQ. This CDR3 is 14 amino acids long. Trimming pared 4 bases from V and 7 bases from J, leaving 17 bases between. CDR3 protein: CASSPGVSRGEAFF. DNA of the CDR3: TGCGCCAGCAGCCCAGGGGTCTCACGAGGTGAAGCTTTCTTT.

The DNA of the CDR3 is TGTGCCAGCAGTGAAAGCGGGACAGGATCGGAAAAACTGTTTTTT. Amino acids: CASSESGTGSEKLFF. This rearrangement joins TRBV6-1 to TRBJ1-4, with TRBD1 matching 8 bases. The CDR3 consists of 15 residues. V was pared by 2 bases and J by 8 bases, with 7 bases of the junction left unmatched. Germline assignment: CDR1 MNHNS and CDR2 SASEGT.

The chain combines TRBV4-1 with TRBJ2-7; 9 positions agree with TRBD2. V was clipped by 0 bases and J by 7 bases; unmatched bases: 10. CDR1 is MGHRA and CDR2 is YSYEKL in the germline V gene. CDR3 size: 16 residues. The CDR3 region has the DNA TGCGCCAGCAGCCAAGATCGTACTAGCGGGCCTTTGGAGCAGTACTTC. This sequence encodes CASSQDRTSGPLEQYF.

This clone came up once. The J gene is TRBJ2-7, the V gene TRBV7-6; D gene unclear. The germline V gene has CDR1 SGHVS and CDR2 FNYEAQ. The CDR3 has 13 residues. V was cut by 1 base and J by 4 bases, with 8 bases left in between. The CDR3 DNA sequence: TGTGCCAGCAGCTTAGATGTGAGGTACGAGCAGTACTTC. This encodes CASSLDVRYEQYF.

V and J are TRBV30 and TRBJ1-6; D gene uncertain. The CDR3 has 13 residues. Germline CDR1 reads GTSNPN; CDR2 reads SVGIG (reference sequence). Trimming took off 0 bases at V and 11 bases at J, with 11 bases between the two ends. CDR3 in amino acids: CAWSVLDGTPLHF. CDR3 DNA: TGTGCCTGGAGTGTACTAGACGGGACACCCCTCCACTTT.

The chain has TRBV5-1 and TRBJ2-3, with D tentatively TRBD1 (6 bases). Germline CDR1 reads SGHRS; CDR2 reads YFSETQ. The CDR3 has 15 residues. Between the trimmed V and J ends, which lost 0 bases and 4 bases, there was a span of 12 bases. This chain's CDR3 is CASSLDGGRSDTQYF. The CDR3 nucleotides read TGCGCCAGCAGCTTGGATGGGGGCCGGTCAGATACGCAGTATTTT. Looking up the rest from reference TRBV5-1 and TRBJ2-3 gives the full variable domain: KAGVTQTPRYLIKTRGQQVTLSCSPISGHRSVSWYQQTPGQGLQFLFEYFSETQRNKGNFPGRFSGRQFSNSRSEMNVSTLELGDSALYLCASSLDGGRSDTQYFGPGTRLTVL.

This clone was observed a few times. The chain links TRBV5-4 to TRBJ1-2; a possible D gene is TRBD1 (5 bases). V was cut by 3 bases and J by 8 bases, with 23 bases left in between. The germline CDR1 and CDR2 sequences are SGHNT and YYREEE (reference sequence). This CDR3 has 16 residues. In DNA form, the CDR3 reads TGTGCCAGCAGCTCCTTGGGACTCCCCCTCATCGCCGGCTACACCTTC. Its translation: CASSSLGLPLIAGYTF.

The V gene is TRBV7-9, the J gene TRBJ1-3; the D is unclear. The CDR3 length is 15 residues. Deletions cut 5 bases from V and 7 bases from J, with 18 bases between. Germline V gene sequence: CDR1 SEHNR, CDR2 FQNEAQ (reference sequence). CDR3 region: CASSPSPSGWNTIYF. The DNA of the CDR3 is TGTGCCAGCAGCCCCAGCCCATCGGGATGGAACACCATATATTTT. The variable domain in full, with the rest retrieved from reference TRBV7-9 and TRBJ1-3, is DTGVSQNPRHKITKRGQNVTFRCDPISEHNRLYWYRQTLGQGPEFLTYFQNEAQLEKSRLLSDRFSAERPKGSFSTLEIQRTEQGDSAMYLCASSPSPSGWNTIYFGEGSWLTVV.